The present T cell receptor (beta chain) was sequenced within a study of T cells after yellow fever vaccination (dated by TCRdb to about 2019). Regarding the complete study: The SMART-Seq v4 Ultra Low Input RNA kit was used to prepare libraries from fractions with low cell numbers. To track T-cell clones before and after primary and booster YFV17D yellow fever vaccination, bulk TCR alpha and beta repertoires were sequenced longitudinally. The cohort comprised two healthy male donors, one aged 18 to 30 and one aged 30 to 39 years. Bulk PBMC replicates and cell subsets were isolated from blood drawn at multiple timepoints before and after both primary and secondary immunization.

Trimmed from V: 6 bases; trimmed from J: 0 bases; junction bases lacking a gene match: 10. The CDR3 has 17 amino acids, counting the end cysteine and phenylalanine. Only the CDR3 part of the read is kept: 51 bases, read in frame from the first base. In its sample, this clonotype was seen many times. Its binding antigen is unknown. There are no base qualities to consult, and no much larger clone falls within one base. The sequencer listed for this sample is Illumina NovaSeq 6000. TCR cDNA was synthesized by 5'RACE template switching, which introduced a universal primer site and unique molecular identifiers. Priming for cDNA synthesis came from both the TCR alpha and TCR beta constant segments. Library amplification used two PCR steps, and the second PCR step added sample barcodes and sequencing adapters. Libraries were sequenced on Illumina HiSeq 2500 (2x100 bp) or NovaSeq (2x150 bp). The authors' analysis ran thus. Demultiplexing of reads and collapsing into UMI consensus sequences were performed with MIGEC, and V(D)J alignment was carried out with MiXCR. Vaccine-responding clonotypes were defined with edgeR using replicate PBMC samples, requiring FDR below 0.01 and a log2 fold change above 5 up to day 15. Each bulk clonotype received a CD4 or CD8 identity based on whether the sequenced CD4 or CD8 repertoire contained that clonotype at higher abundance. TCRdb reanalyzed the raw reads on its own, using fastp at Q25 for trimming and MiXCR for clone calling, and kept in-frame beta chains. Identical CDR3 protein sequences are pooled into one entry, listed with their most common genes and DNA. These V and J calls rely on TCRdb rather than the paper's analysis. For this sample there are approximately 250,000 distinct CDR3 sequences; approximately 3.8% appear just once. The top ten constitute about 20% of the sample.

Results and caveats for the whole study, not just this receptor: A small fraction of clonotypes appeared in both the CD4 and CD8 compartments, likely as a result of convergent recombination. Because the study included only a couple of donors, the extent to which the findings can be generalized is limited. Most clones expanded after primary vaccination (about 96% of CD4 and approximately 86% of CD8) were re-detected after the booster, suggesting that broad memory maintenance occurred. The secondary T-cell response was weaker than the primary response but faster, peaking on day 5 instead of day 15. FACS-sorted repertoires could contain abundant contaminating clonotypes from the bulk population, so computational filtering was required.

The treatment or condition label, read with the paper, signifies: live attenuated yellow fever vaccine strain. At each blood-draw timepoint, two biological replicates of bulk PBMCs were obtained. A standard Ficoll-Paque protocol was used to isolate PBMCs from peripheral blood. TriZol was used to extract RNA from bulk PBMCs, from CD4 and CD8 fractions, and from dextramer-positive and dextramer-negative fractions. The receptor comes from a man between 18 and 35 years old who received the YFV17D yellow fever vaccine. The specimen was PBMCs, collected 15 days after the yellow fever booster vaccination. Recombination connected TRBV12-3 or TRBV12-4 to TRBJ1-1, with TRBD1 identical over 10 junction bases. The nucleotide sequence is TGTGCCAGCAGGAACCGGGACAGGGGCTTAGTGAACACTGAAGCTTTCTTT. Its amino acids are CASRNRDRGLVNTEAFF.